This T cell receptor (beta chain) was documented in a study of cytomegalovirus exposure and HLA in healthy donors. Study findings and constraints: Among TCR beta chains, those listed as cytomegalovirus-associated numbered about 150.

In regard to this clone: Its cognate antigen is unknown.

Amplification used 60 Vbeta primers and 13 Jbeta primers. Repertoires were generated with immunoSEQ multiplex PCR, while TCRdb's copy carries only in-frame clones and drops some. The repertoire holds 55,000 to 80,000 clones, with roughly two thirds as singletons. Germline CDR1 SGHKS, CDR2 YYEKEE (reference sequence). Germline trimming cut 4 bases from V and 3 bases from J; bases unmatched to any gene: 6. CDR3 length equals 14 residues. This chain links TRBV5-5 with TRBJ2-7; 8 positions match TRBD1. The sequence derives from a young woman in good health and CMV-seronegative. Sequenced material: PBMCs. The CDR3 region has the DNA TGTGCCAGCAGCCCGGGACAGGTGGGCTACGAGCAGTACTTC. Encoded protein: CASSPGQVGYEQYF.